Included here is one T cell receptor beta chain sequence, with context. Its specificity is unknown. These data belong to a study of T cells in localized non-small cell lung cancer. General study results and limits: Higher T cell density in the blood was associated with longer overall survival, whereas higher adjacent-lung clonality associated with shorter survival. Uninvolved neighboring lung showed the greatest T cell clonality, exceeding tumor. Median roughly 57 top-100 tumor clones were shared with paired adjacent lung. Investigators sequenced only a single tumor region, leaving heterogeneity possible.

Germline V gives CDR1 GTSNPN, CDR2 SVGIG (reference sequence). There are 13 residues in the CDR3. Trimming removed 5 bases at V and 5 bases at J, with 14 bases between. Measured with immunoSEQ multiplex PCR; TCRdb has only the in-frame clones, and not every one. The profile shows roughly 58,000 clones, roughly 80% of them singletons. The receptor was derived from a man aged 35 to 69 with stage II lung adenocarcinoma. The sequencing here drew on PBMCs, taken before any cancer treatment. The chain has TRBV30 and TRBJ2-3, with D perhaps TRBD1 (5 bases). This CDR3 is CAWDLPGKDTQYF. The DNA of the CDR3 is TGTGCCTGGGACCTTCCAGGGAAAGATACGCAGTATTTT.